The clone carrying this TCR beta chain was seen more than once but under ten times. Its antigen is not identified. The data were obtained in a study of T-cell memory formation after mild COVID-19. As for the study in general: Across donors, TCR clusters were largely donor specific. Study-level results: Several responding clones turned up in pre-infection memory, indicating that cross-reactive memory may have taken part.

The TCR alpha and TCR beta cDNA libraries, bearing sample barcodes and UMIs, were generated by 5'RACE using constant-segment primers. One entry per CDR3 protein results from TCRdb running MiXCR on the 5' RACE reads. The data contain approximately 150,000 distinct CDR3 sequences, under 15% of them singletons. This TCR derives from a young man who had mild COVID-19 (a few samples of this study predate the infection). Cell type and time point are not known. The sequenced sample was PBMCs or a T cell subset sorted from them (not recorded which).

CDR3 nucleotides: TGCGCCAGCAGCTTGCGCTGGACAGGGAACACCGGGGAGCTGTTTTTT. Translating gives CASSLRWTGNTGELFF. The chain employs TRBV5-1 and TRBJ2-2, with TRBD1 matching over 7 bases. This CDR3 comprises 16 residues. V shed 1 base, J shed 1 base, and the junction held 4 bases outside the gene matches. Germline-derived CDR1 and CDR2 are SGHRS and YFSETQ.